This TCR beta chain is from a study of shared clonotypes between healthy human individuals (dated by TCRdb to 2018 to 2021). Study-level background: A few men and two women, aged 18 to 49 years, made up the cohort. For each donor, CD4 naive and CD4 memory were each given three plates, CD8 naive was given two plates, and CD8 memory was given one plate. Libraries were prepared and TCR repertoires were sequenced by different laboratories using diverse techniques, in order to increase sequencing depth and limit assay-specific biases. Per donor, leukapheresis produced somewhere between about 0.9 and 10 billion PBMCs. Blood TCR repertoires of a handful of healthy adults were deeply sequenced to estimate repertoire size and the extent of clonotype sharing between individuals. Broad study findings and their caveats: Naive subsets generally had larger estimated clonotype richness than memory subsets. Sampling was limited to blood, and TCR repertoires in tissue likely differ from TCR repertoires in blood. Because the study included a small number of donors, the genetic and exposure-history diversity represented was limited. Compared with non-shared clonotypes, the clonotypes found in all four sorted-subset donors had higher generation probabilities. Incomplete sequencing was indicated by rarefaction of sorted-subset datasets, despite the large sequencing depth. Roughly 5.2% of naive CD4, around 4% of naive CD8, roughly 2.4% of memory CD4, and 0.4% of memory CD8 clonotypes were shared across several donors. Pairwise subsampling led to the expectation that sequencing depth would affect the degree of clonotype sharing among donors.

Spanning cysteine to phenylalanine, the CDR3 consists of 15 amino acids. The retained sequence is limited to the CDR3, 45 bases, with the frame set at the first base. The germline V and J ends show losses of 1 base and 5 bases respectively, and no gene match explains 5 bases of the junction. In the germline V gene (reference sequence), CDR1 corresponds to LNHDA and CDR2 to SQIVND. Of note for this clone: Its recognized antigen is unknown. No much larger clone is present one base from it, and per-base qualities are unavailable.

The donors were healthy, HIV-negative adults with no recently reported acute infections or vaccinations. Every donor was a Caucasian adult living in Nashville, Tennessee, USA. CD4+ T cells were enriched by magnetic negative selection; naive cells were then positively selected on CD45RA, and the negative fraction formed the memory subset. After blood collection by leukapheresis, PBMCs were isolated using Ficoll-Histopaque density gradient centrifugation and then cryopreserved in the vapor phase of liquid nitrogen. Purity and quantity of every magnetically sorted T cell population were checked by analytical flow cytometry. Genomic DNA was isolated from every sorted fraction and measured by UV absorbance on a Nanodrop 2000c. TCR CDR3 regions were amplified from genomic DNA by multiplex PCR using the deep immunoSEQ assay. Extracted genomic DNA from each cell subset was distributed evenly across all wells of several immunoSEQ 96-well plates, and each plate was treated as a replicate. For sorted subsets, each replicate PCR was loaded with approximately 0.2 ug genomic DNA, equivalent to 32,000 or so T cell genomes. Purified libraries were measured with a Qubit 3.0 fluorometer, size-checked on a Bioanalyzer 2100, and measured again with the KAPA Library Quantification kit. Every immunoSEQ 96-well plate was sequenced on a separate single-read 150-cycle Illumina NextSeq 550 flow cell. In the authors' own workflow: Because only junctional sequences without quality scores were contained in the immunoSEQ output, filtering matching that applied to full-length reads could not be performed. To assign V/J genes and CDR3, sequences were annotated against IMGT germline references using PyIR, a Python wrapper for IgBLAST v1.9. Reads were removed for weak V/J assignments (E-value above 1e-6), missing CDR3, stop codons, out-of-frame junctions, or ambiguous translated residues. V3J clonotypes were defined as sequences sharing an identical inferred V gene, J gene, and CDR3 amino acid sequence. The percentage overlap between two repertoires was calculated by dividing the number of shared unique clonotypes by the size of the smaller repertoire. Repertoire richness was assessed with RTK rarefaction, the Chao1 estimator, and Recon v2.1 estimates of unobserved clonotypes. OLGA was used to compute generation probabilities for all TCRbeta clonotypes that the gDNA method yielded from a handful of donors. Not all clones reach the TCRdb copy of this immuneACCESS table, which keeps in-frame sequences only. Checked studies attribute under half of the gap to unresolved V genes and leave the rest unexplained. That table furnishes V, J and clone size, whereas the DNA furnished D and trimming. The table for this sample lists 900,000 to 1,200,000 clones; roughly 74% of them were counted only once. The biggest ten clones account for 0.5% to 0.65% of the sample.

The sample comprised memory CD4+ T cells from PBMCs. Explained via the paper, the cell subset or site label denotes: CD45RA-negative fraction. This receptor chain uses TRBV19 and TRBJ1-5, with 7 bases in between that match TRBD1. This clonotype was obtained from a man aged 18 to 29 in good health. Some clones in this sample may be carry-over from other donors' samples. The DNA is as follows: TGTGCCAGTAGTATAGTTGGCAGGGGGTATCAGCCCCAGCATTTT. It specifies CASSIVGRGYQPQHF.